This is a list of T cell receptor beta chains from one sample in a study of cytomegalovirus exposure and HLA in healthy donors. Generated by immunoSEQ multiplex PCR, the TCRdb table keeps only in-frame clones and is missing some. This sample yields about 190,000 clones, of which around 81% are seen a single time; 1.5% to 2% belongs to the top ten. Sequencing used PBMCs. The receptors here all came from a man younger than 30 in good health and CMV-seronegative. Both conserved end residues are part of each CDR3.

12,TRBV19,CASRGTAREQYF
14,TRBV7-8,CASSLLKGYQPQHF
17,TRBV25-1,CASSEYPTNSGANVLTF
13,TRBV6-5,CASSYGGLSEAFF
14,TRBV6-5,CASRDTTSGNTIYF
15,TRBV10-3,CAITGTGTLNYGYTF
16,TRBV5-1,CASSFLLGSGANVLTF
14,TRBV4-3,CASSQDNRDYGYTF
13,TRBV4-3,CASSQVPGVEAFF
12,TRBV28,CASSLPGGELFF
15,TRBV9,CASSAGGSSNQPQHF
17,TRBV4-3,CASSHQDRGFYTGELFF
17,TRBV13,CASSQTSGGARYYEQYF
16,TRBV7-2,CASSLDGGIVVRGYTF
17,TRBV4-1,CASSQYFSGLFQETQYF
15,TRBV7-2,CASSLLRQGDYGYTF
15,TRBV11-2,CASSPRRERAYEQYF
14,TRBV7-2,CASSFSQGTDTQYF
11,TRBV10-3,CAISPLYEQFF
14,TRBV7-2,CASSEDSYYQPQHF
16,TRBV4-1,CASSLSPASNTGELFF
16,TRBV5-1,CASSLGTSGSGDTQYF
13,TRBV5-5,CASSHTSTGELFF
17,TRBV5-6,CASSRDRGRADRTEAFF
18,TRBV7-3,CASSYDSFVGGYDNEQFF
14,TRBV19,CASSTGGASYEQYF
16,TRBV27,CASSIGTGGDTGELFF
15,TRBV9,CASSVAWEGPGEQYF
17,TRBV7-9,CASSPISGTGVADTQYF